This TCR beta chain was documented in a study of T cell changes during pregnancy in multiple sclerosis. With V trimmed by 3 bases and J by 4 bases, 9 bases remained unmatched. Germline V gene data show CDR1 as MDHEN and CDR2 as SYDVKM. The CDR3 sequence is 16 residues long. The data were produced by immunoSEQ multiplex PCR, yet TCRdb's version contains in-frame clones alone and is incomplete. This table has tens of thousands of clones, over 85% appearing once. The TCR comes from a female donor with multiple sclerosis, enrolled in a pregnancy study. V gene TRBV28 combines with J gene TRBJ2-3, with TRBD2 matching over 8 bases. Sequences were derived from CD8+ T cells from peripheral blood mononuclear cells, sampled before pregnancy. The CDR3: CASSFQSGGRADTQYF. DNA for the CDR3: TGTGCCAGCAGTTTCCAAAGCGGGGGAAGGGCAGATACGCAGTATTTT.